This T cell receptor (beta chain) was retrieved from a study of molecular identifiers for immune sequencing clone quantification. This CDR3 comprises 15 residues. Germline values: CDR1 LGHDT, CDR2 YNNKEL (reference sequence). The junction had 7 bases not matched to a gene; V was cut back by 4 bases and J by 2 bases. TCRdb reanalysed the PCR reads using MiXCR and keeps one entry per CDR3 protein. The table records 88,000 or so distinct CDR3 sequences, about 21% of them present only once. This clonotype showed up just a few times. V and J are TRBV3-1 and TRBJ2-7, with 8 bases identical to TRBD2. The TCR sequence derives from a human donor in good health. Some libraries in this study had Jurkat cell RNA spiked in. Sequenced input: naive CD8+ T cells from blood, with Jurkat cell RNA spiked in. Subset indicated: FACS-sorted CD8+CD4-CCR7+CD45RA+ naive T cells. The CDR3 reads CASSPQRGPTYEQYF. Written as DNA, the CDR3 is TGTGCCAGCAGCCCCCAGCGGGGGCCTACCTACGAGCAGTACTTC.